A single sample is the source of the 2 T cell receptor beta chains below, sequenced in a study of brain T cells in children with intractable seizures. Generated by immunoSEQ multiplex PCR, the TCRdb table keeps only in-frame clones and is missing some. In the table there are about 350,000 clones, nearly 95% of which are singletons. The time point: blood from clinic visit 5 months post-surgery; TSC patient then seizure free. The sample in question was peripheral blood, obtained about 5 months after surgery. The receptor set was obtained from a boy younger than two with tuberous sclerosis and intractable seizures.

This clone has a single count. The rearrangement links TRBV6-6 to TRBJ2-7, with TRBD2 as a possible D gene (6 bases). The germline gives CDR1 MNHNY, CDR2 SVGAGI (reference sequence). Between the trimmed V and J ends, which lost 5 bases and 4 bases, there was a span of 21 bases. The CDR3 has 16 residues. The CDR3 here is CASSRKGPTGGYEQYF. CDR3 bases: TGTGCCAGCAGTCGAAAAGGGCCTACCGGGGGATACGAGCAGTACTTC.

This chain uses TRBV2 with TRBJ2-1; 12 bases match TRBD2. The CDR3 consists of 15 residues. Losses at the gene ends were 6 bases for V and 3 bases for J; bases not matched to a gene: 3. The germline V gene encodes CDR1 SNHLY and CDR2 FYNNEI. CDR3 sequence: CASSLTSGSYNEQFF. As DNA, the CDR3 is TGTGCCAGCAGCTTGACTAGCGGGAGCTACAATGAGCAGTTCTTC.